The rows below give T cell receptor beta chains drawn from one sample of a study of blood T cell repertoires in COVID-19. Only in-frame clones appear in the TCRdb table, and some are missing; sequencing was by immunoSEQ multiplex PCR. The sample holds under 80,000 clones, roughly 83% seen once. The source material was peripheral blood. The receptors were sampled from a woman aged 55-70 years with acute or convalescent COVID-19. Both conserved end residues are part of each CDR3. The D gene is left open where the match is weak. Rows may omit the clone size; those that give it use once, few, many or a size class.

clone_size j_call cdr3_length v_call d_call cdr3_nt cdr3_aa
NA TRBJ1-6 15 TRBV11-1 NA TGTGCCAGCAGCTTAGGGACAGCCTATAATTCACCCCTCCACTTT CASSLGTAYNSPLHF
NA TRBJ1-4 14 TRBV23-1 TRBD1 TGCGCCAGCAGTTACCGGACAGGGGACGAAAAACTGTTTTTT CASSYRTGDEKLFF
NA TRBJ1-2 15 TRBV18 TRBD1 TGTGCCAGCTCACGGTTGGACAGGGGAGTCTATGGCTACACCTTC CASSRLDRGVYGYTF
once TRBJ1-3 14 TRBV9 NA TGTGCCAGCAGCTTATCGGGACAAGGAAACACCATATATTTT CASSLSGQGNTIYF
NA TRBJ2-7 13 TRBV27 NA TGTGCCAGCAGTCTCAAGAGCTCCTACGAGCAGTACTTC CASSLKSSYEQYF
few TRBJ2-1 15 TRBV6-5 NA TGTGCCAGCAGTTACCTCCAGCGAGGGCCGAATGAGCAGTTCTTC CASSYLQRGPNEQFF
NA TRBJ2-7 16 TRBV7-9 TRBD2 TGTGCCAGCAGCTTAACCACCAGCGGGGTAGACTACGAGCAGTACTTC CASSLTTSGVDYEQYF
NA TRBJ1-1 15 TRBV7-9 NA TGTGCCAGCAGCTTTGATGTTGGGCTGAACACTGAAGCTTTCTTT CASSFDVGLNTEAFF
NA TRBJ1-2 15 TRBV6-5 NA TGTGCCAGCAGTTATAGAGGGTCGGCTAACTATGGCTACACCTTC CASSYRGSANYGYTF
NA TRBJ1-2 14 TRBV6-5 TRBD1 TGTGCCAGCACTCAACAGGGGAGGTGGTATGGCTACACCTTC CASTQQGRWYGYTF
NA TRBJ2-3 15 TRBV27 TRBD1 TGTGCCAGCAGTTTATCGGGGACAGGGTCAGATACGCAGTATTTT CASSLSGTGSDTQYF
NA TRBJ1-6 13 TRBV12-3/TRBV12-4 NA TGTGCCAGCAGCCAACAGGTCTATTCACCCCTCCACTTT CASSQQVYSPLHF
NA TRBJ1-2 14 TRBV7-9 TRBD1 TGTGCCAGCAGCTTTAGCAGGGGGGACTATGGCTACACCTTC CASSFSRGDYGYTF
NA TRBJ2-3 17 TRBV7-3 TRBD2 TGTGCCAGCAGCTCCCAACTAGCGGGGTTGAGCACAGATACGCAGTATTTT CASSSQLAGLSTDTQYF
NA TRBJ1-2 13 TRBV6-5 TRBD1 TGTGCCAGCAGTAGGACAGGGTCGGGTGGCTACACCTTC CASSRTGSGGYTF
NA TRBJ2-3 14 TRBV19 NA TGTGCCAGTAGTCCCCCGGCGGCTCGTGGTACGCAGTATTTT CASSPPAARGTQYF
NA TRBJ2-7 14 TRBV19 TRBD1 TGTGCCAGTAGTTGGACAGGGAAATCCTACGAGCAGTACTTC CASSWTGKSYEQYF
NA TRBJ1-1 12 TRBV30 NA TGTGCATGGACGTCCGGAGAAACTGAAGCTTTCTTT CAWTSGETEAFF
NA TRBJ1-2 16 TRBV7-8 TRBD1 TGTGCCAGCAGCCTCGGACAGGGGGCTGCTAACTATGGCTACACCTTC CASSLGQGAANYGYTF
NA TRBJ1-2 12 TRBV2 NA TGTGCCAGCAGTCCCAGGGACTATGGCTACACCTTC CASSPRDYGYTF
few TRBJ2-3 13 TRBV9 NA TGTGCCAGCAGCGCCACTAGCACAGATACGCAGTATTTT CASSATSTDTQYF
few TRBJ1-4 13 TRBV6-4 NA TGTGCCACCCAAGACAGGCGGGTGGAAAAACTGTTTTTT CATQDRRVEKLFF
NA TRBJ1-2 12 TRBV9 NA TGTGCCAGCAGCGCCACAGGATCCGGCTACACCTTC CASSATGSGYTF
NA TRBJ2-1 13 TRBV7-3 NA TGTGCCAGCCGGAGGGACGCACACAATGAGCAGTTCTTC CASRRDAHNEQFF
NA TRBJ2-7 13 TRBV19 NA TGTGCCAGTAGTCTGCGAGGGCTCCACGAGCAGTACTTC CASSLRGLHEQYF
once TRBJ2-3 17 TRBV24-1 TRBD2 TGTGCCACCAGTGATTTAAGGGGCAGCGGGGGGGCCGATACGCAGTATTTT CATSDLRGSGGADTQYF
NA TRBJ1-1 14 TRBV28 TRBD1 TGTGCCAGCACCCTAGGACAGGGGGCGTTTGAAGCTTTCTTT CASTLGQGAFEAFF
NA TRBJ1-2 14 TRBV19 TRBD1 TGTGCCAGTAGTATAGATCGGGACAGGGGTGGCTACACCTTC CASSIDRDRGGYTF
NA TRBJ2-5 15 TRBV21-1 NA TGTGCCAGCAGCAGATCGGGACTAGCGACCGAGACCCAGTACTTC CASSRSGLATETQYF
NA TRBJ2-1 15 TRBV5-1 TRBD2 TGCGCCAGCAGCTTGAATAGCGGGAGCTACAATGAGCAGTTCTTC CASSLNSGSYNEQFF
NA TRBJ2-6 20 TRBV3-1/TRBV3-2 TRBD1 TGTGCCAGCAGCCAAGTCACTGGGACAGGGGTCCCATCTGGGGCCAACGTCCTGACTTTC CASSQVTGTGVPSGANVLTF
NA TRBJ1-4 14 TRBV7-3 NA TGTGCCAGCAGCCTATACCGCCAGGATGAAAAACTGTTTTTT CASSLYRQDEKLFF
NA TRBJ1-1 15 TRBV6-2/TRBV6-3 NA TGTGCCAGCAGTTACTCCCCCAGGCTGAACACTGAAGCTTTCTTT CASSYSPRLNTEAFF
NA TRBJ1-1 13 TRBV12-3/TRBV12-4 TRBD1 TGTGCCAGCAGTTTGGGGACAGGGACTGAAGCTTTCTTT CASSLGTGTEAFF
once TRBJ1-2 17 TRBV3-1/TRBV3-2 TRBD1 TGTGCCAGCAGCCAAGTCCCCTCAGGGGGCCGGCGAGGTGGCTACACCTTC CASSQVPSGGRRGGYTF
NA TRBJ2-1 16 TRBV19 NA TGTGCCAGTAGTAACCCCGGGGAGTTTAGGGTTGGTGAGCAGTTCTTC CASSNPGEFRVGEQFF
NA TRBJ2-7 16 TRBV28 TRBD1 TGTGCCAGCAGCCAAGGACAGGTCGTCCTCTCCTACGAGCAGTACTTC CASSQGQVVLSYEQYF
NA TRBJ1-2 13 TRBV30 TRBD1 TGTGCCTGGAGGATGGCAGGGGGCTATGGCTACACCTTC CAWRMAGGYGYTF
NA TRBJ2-1 15 TRBV6-4 TRBD2 TGTGCCAGCAGTGACTCACTAGCGGGGGGGAATGAGCAGTTCTTC CASSDSLAGGNEQFF
NA TRBJ1-4 17 TRBV5-1 NA TGCGCCAGCAGCTTGGGGGTCGTCAGGGGACCTAATGAAAAACTGTTTTTT CASSLGVVRGPNEKLFF
NA TRBJ1-3 11 TRBV6-5 NA TGTGCCAGCATCATGGGAAACACCATATATTTT CASIMGNTIYF
few TRBJ1-2 13 TRBV6-5 TRBD1 TGTGCCAGCAGTTACGTCCAGGGGGCTAGCTACACCTTC CASSYVQGASYTF
once TRBJ2-1 16 TRBV10-1 TRBD1 TGCGCCAGCAGCGACCCGGGACAGGGGAGATTCGATGAGCAGTTCTTC CASSDPGQGRFDEQFF
NA TRBJ2-7 16 TRBV10-3 NA TGTGCCATCAGTGATATAAAGGCAGGTATGTCCTACGAGCAGTACTTC CAISDIKAGMSYEQYF
NA TRBJ1-5 20 TRBV6-1 TRBD1 TGTGCCAGCAGTGAAGGATGGGGGGACAGTACGGGTTATAGCAATCAGCCCCAGCATTTT CASSEGWGDSTGYSNQPQHF
once TRBJ1-2 14 TRBV25-1 NA TGTGCCAGCAGTGCACTACCTCCCGCGACGGGAGTAGAGTTC CASSALPPATGVEF
few TRBJ2-4 15 TRBV6-5 TRBD1 TGTGCCAGCAGTCGGGACAGGAGCCTCAAAAACATTCAGTACTTC CASSRDRSLKNIQYF
NA TRBJ1-6 15 TRBV2 TRBD1 TGTGCCAGCAGTGCCAGGGGGGCAGATAATTCACCCCTCCACTTT CASSARGADNSPLHF
NA TRBJ1-6 17 TRBV25-1 NA TGTGCCAGCAGTGATTTTGAGGGAGTGGCCTATAATTCACCCCTCCACTTT CASSDFEGVAYNSPLHF
few TRBJ2-1 17 TRBV4-2 TRBD1 TGTGCCAGCAGCCAAGGGCTAGGGACAGCCATCAACAATGAGCAGTTCTTC CASSQGLGTAINNEQFF
NA TRBJ1-2 13 TRBV2 TRBD1 TGTGCCAGCAGTGGACAGGGGGCGAGAGGCTACACCTTC CASSGQGARGYTF